This TCR beta chain was sequenced for a study of shared clonotypes between healthy human individuals. On the study more broadly: Donors consisted of two women and a few men between 18 and 49. CD4 naive cells filled three plates per donor, CD4 memory three, CD8 naive two and CD8 memory one.

The authors ran the assay at deep level. This table comes from immunoSEQ multiplex PCR, and its TCRdb copy is limited to in-frame clones, with some not included. The sample records 2 million or so clones, roughly 95% being singletons. Donors included only healthy HIV-negative adults lacking recent acute infections or vaccinations. Sequencing used naive CD4+ T cells sorted from blood. The subset was: CD45RA+ positively selected. This TCR came from a man aged 18-30 years in good health.

Written as DNA, the CDR3 is TGTGCCAGCAGTGAAAGGGGGAAGGTGAACTATGGCTACACCTTC. Translating gives CASSERGKVNYGYTF. V usage is TRBV28 and J usage is TRBJ1-2, with D maybe TRBD1 (6 bases). Germline V gene data show CDR1 as MDHEN and CDR2 as SYDVKM. There are 15 residues in the CDR3. The V and J ends lost 5 bases and 2 bases respectively, with 15 bases between them.